Listed below are T cell receptor beta chains from one sample, sequenced in a study of T cell responses to AZD1222 COVID-19 vaccine. Assay used: immunoSEQ multiplex PCR; TCRdb lists only in-frame clones, some missing. This sample has roughly 150,000 clones, with approximately 90% found just once. Material: peripheral blood, obtained on day 0 of AZD1222 vaccination. The receptors were gathered from an adult in good health. CDR3s include the opening cysteine and the closing phenylalanine or tryptophan. D genes are given only for firm matches. Clone size is not always given. Where it is, it says once, few, many or a class for expanded clones.

clone_size: few
j_call: TRBJ2-6
v_call: TRBV28
d_call: -
cdr3_aa: CASSEGTRSGANVLTF
cdr3_nt: TGTGCCAGCAGCGAGGGGACCCGCTCTGGGGCCAACGTCCTGACTTTC

clone_size: -
j_call: TRBJ1-3
v_call: TRBV12-3/TRBV12-4
d_call: -
cdr3_aa: CASSPYRRNTIYF
cdr3_nt: TGTGCCAGCAGTCCCTACCGACGAAACACCATATATTTT

clone_size: -
j_call: TRBJ1-6
v_call: TRBV19
d_call: -
cdr3_aa: CASSTPALVLDLSPLHF
cdr3_nt: TGTGCCAGTAGTACCCCCGCGCTTGTGTTGGACCTTTCACCCCTCCACTTT

clone_size: -
j_call: TRBJ2-7
v_call: TRBV27
d_call: -
cdr3_aa: CASSVRHSSGEQYF
cdr3_nt: TGTGCCAGCAGTGTGAGACATTCGTCCGGCGAGCAGTACTTC

clone_size: -
j_call: TRBJ2-7
v_call: TRBV5-1
d_call: TRBD1
cdr3_aa: CASSFTGTGVTEQYF
cdr3_nt: TGCGCCAGCAGCTTCACCGGGACAGGGGTTACCGAGCAGTACTTC

clone_size: -
j_call: TRBJ2-2
v_call: TRBV7-9
d_call: TRBD2
cdr3_aa: CASSPSGTNTGELFF
cdr3_nt: TGTGCCAGCAGCCCTAGCGGGACGAACACCGGGGAGCTGTTTTTT

clone_size: once
j_call: TRBJ2-7
v_call: TRBV6-1
d_call: -
cdr3_aa: CASSEAAQGTGSYEQYF
cdr3_nt: TGTGCCAGCAGTGAGGCCGCCCAGGGGACGGGCTCCTACGAGCAGTACTTC

clone_size: -
j_call: TRBJ2-7
v_call: TRBV19
d_call: -
cdr3_aa: CASSIALTSYEQYF
cdr3_nt: TGTGCCAGTAGTATAGCACTCACAAGCTACGAGCAGTACTTC

clone_size: -
j_call: TRBJ2-1
v_call: TRBV7-9
d_call: -
cdr3_aa: CASSLRDGAQFF
cdr3_nt: TGTGCCAGCAGCTTAAGGGATGGAGCGCAGTTCTTC

clone_size: -
j_call: TRBJ2-1
v_call: TRBV19
d_call: TRBD1
cdr3_aa: CASRVTGVMTYNEQFF
cdr3_nt: TGTGCCAGTAGGGTGACAGGGGTTATGACCTACAATGAGCAGTTCTTC

clone_size: once
j_call: TRBJ2-1
v_call: TRBV7-2
d_call: TRBD2
cdr3_aa: CASSLRTSGTLNEQFF
cdr3_nt: TGTGCCAGCAGCTTGAGGACTAGCGGGACTCTCAATGAGCAGTTCTTC

clone_size: -
j_call: TRBJ2-1
v_call: TRBV7-9
d_call: -
cdr3_aa: CASSFGRTNEQFF
cdr3_nt: TGTGCCAGCAGCTTTGGACGAACCAATGAGCAGTTCTTC

clone_size: -
j_call: TRBJ1-5
v_call: TRBV4-3
d_call: -
cdr3_aa: CASSQSIRGKPNQPQHF
cdr3_nt: TGCGCCAGCAGCCAAAGCATCCGGGGCAAACCTAATCAGCCCCAGCATTTT

clone_size: once
j_call: TRBJ2-6
v_call: TRBV19
d_call: -
cdr3_aa: CASTEGGRLSGANVLTF
cdr3_nt: TGTGCCAGTACCGAGGGGGGCCGTCTATCTGGGGCCAACGTCCTGACTTTC

clone_size: few
j_call: TRBJ1-2
v_call: TRBV14
d_call: -
cdr3_aa: CASSQFRANYGYTF
cdr3_nt: TGTGCCAGCAGCCAATTTAGAGCTAACTATGGCTACACCTTC

clone_size: once
j_call: TRBJ2-3
v_call: TRBV7-9
d_call: -
cdr3_aa: CASSYQGDTQYF
cdr3_nt: TGTGCCAGCAGCTATCAGGGAGATACGCAGTATTTT

clone_size: -
j_call: TRBJ1-1
v_call: TRBV19
d_call: -
cdr3_aa: CASSRGTAHRRNTEAFF
cdr3_nt: TGTGCCAGTAGCCGAGGGACGGCCCACCGTAGGAACACTGAAGCTTTCTTT